The next 23 T cell receptor beta chains were all read from a single sample in a study of control samples from healthy donors and cancer patients. Profiled with immunoSEQ multiplex PCR; TCRdb holds only in-frame clones, not every one. The table lists some 130,000 clones, 92% of them singletons. Input material: blood. These receptors were collected from a woman in her fifties or sixties in good health.

The chain is built from TRBV6-2 or TRBV6-3 and TRBJ2-7, with TRBD2 matching over 7 bases. CDR1 is MNHEY, CDR2 SVGEGT, per germline. Trimming removed 4 bases from V and 4 bases from J; junction bases left unmatched: 10. The CDR3 contains 15 residues. The CDR3 loop is CASSSAGLGGYEQYF. The CDR3 nucleotides are TGTGCCAGCAGTTCGGCAGGGCTGGGGGGGTACGAGCAGTACTTC.

In DNA form, the CDR3 reads TGTGCCAGCCGGGAGGCACACACCGGGGAGCTGTTTTTT. The encoded protein is CASREAHTGELFF. The gene calls are TRBV12-3 or TRBV12-4 and TRBJ2-2; 7 bases map to TRBD2. The J segment lost 3 bases and the V segment lost 8 bases, leaving 3 bases of the junction unmatched. CDR3 length: 13 amino acids.

The chain is built from TRBV11-2 and TRBJ1-2, with 7 positions matching TRBD1. Germline V lookup: CDR1 SGHAT, CDR2 FQNNGV. This CDR3 region has 17 residues. J lost 0 bases, V lost 5 bases, and 12 bases had no gene match. The CDR3 loop is CASSPSMTGWTNYGYTF. In DNA, the CDR3 is TGTGCCAGCAGCCCCAGCATGACAGGGTGGACTAACTATGGCTACACCTTC.

This chain joins TRBV6-1 and TRBJ2-3, with 9 bases that match TRBD2. Per the germline V gene, CDR1 is MNHNS and CDR2 is SASEGT. The CDR3 loop spans 17 amino acids. V shed 4 bases, J shed 2 bases, and the junction held 10 bases outside the gene matches. The CDR3 DNA sequence: TGTGCCAGCAGTGGACGAGCGGGGGGCGGGATCACAGATACGCAGTATTTT. Its protein product is CASSGRAGGGITDTQYF.

This rearrangement joins TRBV18 to TRBJ1-2; the D is unclear. Germline V gene data show CDR1 as KGHSH and CDR2 as LQKENI. Trimming removed 2 bases from V and 4 bases from J, with 2 bases in between. CDR3 length: 11 residues. DNA for the CDR3: TGTGCCAGCTCACCAGGCTATGGCTACACCTTC. Translating gives CASSPGYGYTF.

The chain is built from TRBV29-1 and TRBJ1-2; D is undetermined. Looked up from germline, CDR1 is SQVTM and CDR2 is ANQGSEA. Between the trimmed V and J ends, which lost 3 bases and 1 base, there was a span of 15 bases. CDR3 length: 15 residues. The CDR3 loop is CSVDGSRHNNYGYTF. The CDR3, as DNA: TGCAGCGTTGATGGTTCGCGACATAATAACTATGGCTACACCTTC.

The chain has TRBV18 and TRBJ2-1; D remains ambiguous. The germline V and J ends were trimmed by 2 bases and 5 bases, with 10 bases remaining between them. Germline V gene sequence: CDR1 KGHSH, CDR2 LQKENI. The CDR3 is 14 amino acids. The CDR3 here is CASSPGVSNNEQFF. The CDR3 nucleotides read TGTGCCAGCTCACCAGGGGTATCAAACAATGAGCAGTTCTTC.

This chain connects TRBV12-3 or TRBV12-4 to TRBJ1-5; the D is unclear. V lost 3 bases and J 6 bases, leaving 9 bases between the germline ends. This CDR3 has 13 amino acids. The CDR3 DNA sequence: TGTGCCAGCAGTTTGACTGGGCGTCAGCCCCAGCATTTT. This translates into CASSLTGRQPQHF.

The chain combines TRBV27 with TRBJ1-6; 8 nucleotides align to TRBD1. The CDR3 spans 17 residues. Germline values: CDR1 MNHEY, CDR2 SMNVEV (reference sequence). Trimming removed 5 bases from V and 9 bases from J; junction bases left unmatched: 15. In DNA form, the CDR3 reads TGTGCCAGCAGTGATCCGGGAGGGACAGGTCAACGTTCACCCCTCCACTTT. Amino acids: CASSDPGGTGQRSPLHF.

The rearrangement joins TRBV19 to TRBJ1-2; 10 bases are a match to TRBD1. This CDR3 is 15 amino acids long. V shed 7 bases, J shed 7 bases, and the junction held 12 bases outside the gene matches. Germline loops: CDR1 LNHDA, CDR2 SQIVND (reference sequence). The CDR3 DNA is TGTGCCAGTACCCCCCTCTGGACAGGGGGTAGTGGCTACACCTTC. Protein sequence: CASTPLWTGGSGYTF.

V usage is TRBV5-5 and J usage is TRBJ2-7; perhaps TRBD1 as D (5 bases). This CDR3 has 16 amino acids. The V gene lost 0 bases and the J gene lost 4 bases, with 17 bases spanning the gap. Germline V gives CDR1 SGHKS, CDR2 YYEKEE (reference sequence). DNA for the CDR3: TGTGCCAGCAGCTTGGTACAGCCAGGGCCACCTTACGAGCAGTACTTC. Encoded protein: CASSLVQPGPPYEQYF.

The CDR3 loop reads CASSQSRGRGNQPQHF. For the CDR3, the DNA is TGTGCCAGCAGCCAATCGCGGGGTAGGGGCAATCAGCCCCAGCATTTT. J is TRBJ1-5 and V is TRBV16; no definite D call. This CDR3 contains 16 residues. Trimming removed 0 bases at V and 2 bases at J, with 11 bases between. Germline V gene sequence: CDR1 KGHSY, CDR2 FQNENV.

V and J are TRBV4-1 and TRBJ2-2; D might be TRBD1 or TRBD2, each matching 5 bases. V was cut by 4 bases and J by 1 base, with 13 bases left in between. This CDR3 comprises 16 residues. CDR1 MGHRA and CDR2 YSYEKL come from the germline V gene. The CDR3 spells CASSPRWDGNTGELFF. The DNA of the CDR3 is TGCGCCAGCAGCCCGCGATGGGACGGGAACACCGGGGAGCTGTTTTTT.

This chain joins TRBV11-2 and TRBJ2-5; no clear D. This CDR3 contains 14 residues. The V gene's germline CDR1 is SGHAT and CDR2 FQNNGV. V was pared by 5 bases and J by 7 bases, with 17 bases between. The CDR3 reads CASSPPERIGTQYF. In DNA, the CDR3 is TGTGCCAGCAGCCCGCCGGAAAGAATTGGGACCCAGTACTTC.

The genes are TRBV2 and TRBJ1-6; 7 bases are shared with TRBD1. Germline V gene data show CDR1 as SNHLY and CDR2 as FYNNEI. J lost 9 bases, V lost 5 bases, and 7 bases had no gene match. The CDR3 loop spans 14 amino acids. CDR3 residues: CASSIGTEISPLHF. CDR3 DNA: TGTGCCAGCAGTATTGGGACAGAAATTTCACCCCTCCACTTT.

The CDR3 here is CASSLDRFTDTQYF. CDR3 coding DNA: TGTGCCAGCAGCTTGGACAGGTTCACAGATACGCAGTATTTT. The genes are TRBV5-4 and TRBJ2-3; D is possibly TRBD1 (5 bases). Germline V gene lookup returns CDR1 SGHNT and CDR2 YYREEE (reference sequence). Trimming cost V 0 bases and J 2 bases, with 7 bases left between them. The CDR3 runs to 14 residues.

The V gene is TRBV6-6, the J gene TRBJ2-5; D is ambiguous. V was shortened by 5 bases and J by 5 bases, with 24 bases between the two germline ends. The CDR3 runs to 17 residues. Germline V CDR1 and CDR2: MNHNY, SVGAGI (reference sequence). The CDR3 DNA sequence: TGTGCCAGCAGTCACCCCCCTCGTGGTCTCGCACGGGAGACCCAGTACTTC. Translating it yields CASSHPPRGLARETQYF.

The J gene is TRBJ2-3, the V gene TRBV20-1; D is uncertain. Trimming pared 6 bases from V and 9 bases from J, leaving 13 bases between. This CDR3 contains 11 residues. Per the germline V gene, CDR1 is DFQATT and CDR2 is SNEGSKA (reference sequence). The CDR3 DNA follows: TGCAGTGCACAGATATCCGGGACGCAGTATTTT. Amino acids: CSAQISGTQYF.

J is TRBJ1-2 and V is TRBV6-5, with a weak D call TRBD1 (5 bases). The germline V gene has CDR1 MNHEY and CDR2 SVGAGI. This CDR3 region has 13 residues. With 2 bases removed from V and 5 bases from J, the gap between germline ends came to 9 bases. The CDR3, as DNA: TGTGCCAGCAGTTACGGGACTAGATATGGCTACACCTTC. Encoded protein: CASSYGTRYGYTF.

The chain carries TRBV3-1 (or the pseudogene TRBV3-2) and TRBJ2-5; D gene ambiguous. Germline lookup yields CDR1 LGHDT and CDR2 YNNKEL (reference sequence). The CDR3 spans 15 residues. V was trimmed by 1 base and J by 1 base, leaving 10 bases between them. In DNA, the CDR3 is TGTGCCAGCAGCCAAGGGCCCCCTTCCCAAGAGACCCAGTACTTC. Protein: CASSQGPPSQETQYF.

V usage is TRBV2 and J usage is TRBJ2-7, with a weak D call TRBD1 (6 bases). Trimming pared 6 bases from V and 3 bases from J, leaving 12 bases between. This CDR3 contains 13 residues. CDR1 and CDR2 from the germline V gene are SNHLY and FYNNEI. CDR3 sequence reads: CASRGTNLYEQYF. As DNA, the CDR3 is TGTGCCAGCAGGGGGACAAATCTCTACGAGCAGTACTTC.

V gene TRBV27 combines with J gene TRBJ2-5, with D maybe TRBD1 (6 bases). The V end was cut by 3 bases, the J end by 7 bases, with 12 bases between. CDR3 size: 13 residues. Germline V lookup: CDR1 MNHEY, CDR2 SMNVEV (reference sequence). CDR3 region: CASSLDSARTQYF. DNA of the CDR3: TGTGCCAGCAGTTTGGACAGCGCCCGGACCCAGTACTTC.

The J gene is TRBJ2-5, the V gene TRBV15; 12 nucleotides match TRBD2. CDR1 and CDR2 from the germline V gene are LNHNV and YYDKDF (reference sequence). Unmatched junction bases numbered 6, after V lost 0 bases and J lost 4 bases. The CDR3 sequence is 17 residues long. CDR3 sequence: CATSRDSLAGGRETQYF. The CDR3 nucleotides read TGTGCCACCAGCAGAGATTCGCTAGCGGGGGGGCGAGAGACCCAGTACTTC.